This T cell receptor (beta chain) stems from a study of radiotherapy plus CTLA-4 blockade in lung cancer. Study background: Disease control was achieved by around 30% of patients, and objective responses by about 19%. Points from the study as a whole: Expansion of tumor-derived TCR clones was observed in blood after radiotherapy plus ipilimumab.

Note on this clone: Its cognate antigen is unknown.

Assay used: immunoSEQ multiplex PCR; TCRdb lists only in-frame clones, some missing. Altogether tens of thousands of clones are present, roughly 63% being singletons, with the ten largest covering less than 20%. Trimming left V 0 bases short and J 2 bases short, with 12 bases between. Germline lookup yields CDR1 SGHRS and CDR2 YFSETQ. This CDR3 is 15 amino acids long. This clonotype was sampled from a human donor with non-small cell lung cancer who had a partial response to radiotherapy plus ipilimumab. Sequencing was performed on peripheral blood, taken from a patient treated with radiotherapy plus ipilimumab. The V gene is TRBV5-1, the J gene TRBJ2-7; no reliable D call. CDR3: CASSLDPEPAYEQYF. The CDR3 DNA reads TGCGCCAGCAGCTTGGATCCGGAGCCCGCCTACGAGCAGTACTTC.